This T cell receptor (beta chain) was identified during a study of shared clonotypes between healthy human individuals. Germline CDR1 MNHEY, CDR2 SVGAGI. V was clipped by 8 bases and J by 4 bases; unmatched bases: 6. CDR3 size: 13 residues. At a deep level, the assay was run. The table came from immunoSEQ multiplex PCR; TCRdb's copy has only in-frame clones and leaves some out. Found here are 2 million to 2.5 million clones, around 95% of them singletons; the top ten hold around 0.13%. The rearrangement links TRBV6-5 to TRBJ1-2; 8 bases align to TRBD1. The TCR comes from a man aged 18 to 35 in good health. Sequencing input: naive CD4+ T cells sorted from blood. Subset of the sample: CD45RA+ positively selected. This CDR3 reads CASGPGGGYGYTF. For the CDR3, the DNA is TGTGCCAGCGGACCAGGGGGCGGCTATGGCTACACCTTC.